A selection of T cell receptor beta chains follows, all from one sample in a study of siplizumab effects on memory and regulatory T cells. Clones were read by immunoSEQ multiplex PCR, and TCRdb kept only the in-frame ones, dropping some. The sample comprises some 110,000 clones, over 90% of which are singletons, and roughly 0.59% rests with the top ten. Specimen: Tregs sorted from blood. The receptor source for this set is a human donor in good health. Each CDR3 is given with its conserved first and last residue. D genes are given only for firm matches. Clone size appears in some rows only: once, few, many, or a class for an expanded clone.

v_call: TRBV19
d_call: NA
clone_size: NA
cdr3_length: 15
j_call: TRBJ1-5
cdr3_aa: CASSGRGASNQPQHF
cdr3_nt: TGTGCCAGTAGTGGCCGAGGGGCTAGCAATCAGCCCCAGCATTTT

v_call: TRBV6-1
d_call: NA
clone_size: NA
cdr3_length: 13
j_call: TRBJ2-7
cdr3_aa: CATLVQGFYEQYF
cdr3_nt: TGTGCCACCCTAGTCCAGGGGTTCTACGAGCAGTACTTC

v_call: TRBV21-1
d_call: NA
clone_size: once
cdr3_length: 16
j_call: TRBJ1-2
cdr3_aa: CASSGTGTGGNYGYTF
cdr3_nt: TGTGCCAGCAGCGGAACCGGGACAGGGGGTAACTATGGCTACACCTTC

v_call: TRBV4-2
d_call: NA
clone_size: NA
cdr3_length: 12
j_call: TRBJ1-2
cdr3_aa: CASSLQTGGYTF
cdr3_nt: TGTGCCAGCAGCCTACAAACGGGTGGCTACACCTTC

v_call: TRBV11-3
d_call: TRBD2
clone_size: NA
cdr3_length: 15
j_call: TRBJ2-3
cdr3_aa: CASSLSGRIADTQYF
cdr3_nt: TGTGCCAGCAGCTTAAGCGGGAGAATTGCAGATACGCAGTATTTT

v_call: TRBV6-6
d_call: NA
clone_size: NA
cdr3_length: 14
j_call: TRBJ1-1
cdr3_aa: CASSYEGGVTEAFF
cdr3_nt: TGTGCCAGCAGTTACGAGGGGGGAGTGACTGAAGCTTTCTTT

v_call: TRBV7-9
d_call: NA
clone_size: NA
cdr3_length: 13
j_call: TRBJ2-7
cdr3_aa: CAGDQGRDYEQYF
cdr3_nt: TGTGCCGGTGACCAGGGCAGGGATTACGAGCAGTACTTC

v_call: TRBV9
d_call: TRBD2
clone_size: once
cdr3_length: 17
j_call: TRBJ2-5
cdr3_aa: CASSVGRTSGAVETQYF
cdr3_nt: TGTGCCAGCAGCGTAGGGCGGACTAGCGGGGCAGTGGAGACCCAGTACTTC

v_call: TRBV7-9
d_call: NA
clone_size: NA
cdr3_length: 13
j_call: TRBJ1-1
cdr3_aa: CASSLRENNEAFF
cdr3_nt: TGTGCCAGCAGCCTCAGGGAAAATAATGAAGCTTTCTTT

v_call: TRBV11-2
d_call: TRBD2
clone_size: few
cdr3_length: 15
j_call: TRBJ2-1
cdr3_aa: CASSLASGRFDEQFF
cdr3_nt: TGTGCCAGCAGCTTAGCTAGCGGGAGGTTTGACGAGCAGTTCTTC

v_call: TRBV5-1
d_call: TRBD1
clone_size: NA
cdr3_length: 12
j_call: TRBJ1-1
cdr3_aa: CASSPGQGQAFF
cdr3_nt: TGCGCCAGCAGCCCTGGACAGGGACAAGCTTTCTTT

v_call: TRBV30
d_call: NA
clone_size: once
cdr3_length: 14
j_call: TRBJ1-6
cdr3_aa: CAWTVEAYDSPLHF
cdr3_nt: TGTGCCTGGACCGTAGAGGCTTACGATTCACCCCTCCACTTT

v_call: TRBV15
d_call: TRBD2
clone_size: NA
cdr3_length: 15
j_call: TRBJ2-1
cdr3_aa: CATSRASSGNNEQFF
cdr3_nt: TGTGCCACCAGCAGAGCTTCTAGCGGGAACAATGAGCAGTTCTTC

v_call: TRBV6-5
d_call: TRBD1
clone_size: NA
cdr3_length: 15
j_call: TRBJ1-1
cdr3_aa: CASSYIGQGNTEAFF
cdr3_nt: TGTGCCAGCAGTTACATCGGACAGGGGAACACTGAAGCTTTCTTT

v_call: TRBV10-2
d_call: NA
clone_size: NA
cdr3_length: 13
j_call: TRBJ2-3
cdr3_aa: CASSERRVDTQYF
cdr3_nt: TGCGCCAGCAGTGAGAGGAGGGTGGATACGCAGTATTTT

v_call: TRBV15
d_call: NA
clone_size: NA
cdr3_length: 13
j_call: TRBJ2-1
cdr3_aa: CATSREVAWEQFF
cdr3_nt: TGTGCCACCAGCAGAGAAGTAGCATGGGAGCAGTTCTTC

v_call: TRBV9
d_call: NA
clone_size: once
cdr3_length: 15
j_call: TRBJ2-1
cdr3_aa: CASSALAEWRNEQFF
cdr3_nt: TGTGCCAGCAGCGCATTAGCGGAGTGGAGGAATGAGCAGTTCTTC

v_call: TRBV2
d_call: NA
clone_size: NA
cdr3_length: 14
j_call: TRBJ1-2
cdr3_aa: CASSERGGSYGYTF
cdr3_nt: TGTGCCAGCAGTGAACGGGGGGGTAGCTATGGCTACACCTTC

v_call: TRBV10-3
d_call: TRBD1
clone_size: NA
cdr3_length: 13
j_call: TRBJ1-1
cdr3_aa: CATTTGSGTEAFF
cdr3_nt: TGTGCCACCACGACAGGGTCGGGAACTGAAGCTTTCTTT

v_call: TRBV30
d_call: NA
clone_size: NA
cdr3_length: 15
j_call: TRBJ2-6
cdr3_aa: CAWTPFGSGANVLTF
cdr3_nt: TGTGCCTGGACTCCCTTCGGATCTGGGGCCAACGTCCTGACTTTC

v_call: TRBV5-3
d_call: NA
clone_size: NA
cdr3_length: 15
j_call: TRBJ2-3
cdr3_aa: CARSFADTSTDTQYF
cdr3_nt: TGTGCCAGAAGCTTTGCGGACACTAGCACAGATACGCAGTATTTT

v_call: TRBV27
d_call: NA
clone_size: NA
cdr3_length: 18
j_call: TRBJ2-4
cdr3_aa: CASSLSWGLVAAKNIQYF
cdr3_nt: TGTGCCAGCAGTTTATCCTGGGGGCTTGTGGCTGCCAAAAACATTCAGTACTTC

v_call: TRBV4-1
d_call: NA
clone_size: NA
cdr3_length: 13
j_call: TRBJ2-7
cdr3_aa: CASSQARGYEQYF
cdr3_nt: TGCGCCAGCAGCCAGGCTCGGGGCTACGAGCAGTACTTC

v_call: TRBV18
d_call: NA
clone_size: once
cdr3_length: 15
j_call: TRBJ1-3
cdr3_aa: CASSPLGSRLNTIYF
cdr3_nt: TGTGCCAGCTCACCACTGGGGAGTCGACTAAACACCATATATTTT

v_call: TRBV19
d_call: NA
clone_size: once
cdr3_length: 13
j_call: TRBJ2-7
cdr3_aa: CASTGSGFFLPHF
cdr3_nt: TGTGCCAGTACGGGCAGCGGGTTCTTTCTCCCACACTTC

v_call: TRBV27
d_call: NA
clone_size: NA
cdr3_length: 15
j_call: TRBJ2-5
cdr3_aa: CASSLQGTTQETQYF
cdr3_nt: TGTGCCAGCAGTTTACAGGGGACTACCCAAGAGACCCAGTACTTC

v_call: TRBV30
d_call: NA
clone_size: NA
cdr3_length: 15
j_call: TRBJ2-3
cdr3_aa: CAWTPRGIGTDTQYF
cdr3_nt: TGTGCCTGGACCCCGCGCGGGATTGGGACAGATACGCAGTATTTT

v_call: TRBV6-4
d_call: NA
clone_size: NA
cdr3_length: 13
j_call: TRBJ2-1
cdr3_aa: CASSLKTGSQQFF
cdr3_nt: TGTGCCAGCAGCCTAAAGACAGGTTCTCAGCAGTTCTTC

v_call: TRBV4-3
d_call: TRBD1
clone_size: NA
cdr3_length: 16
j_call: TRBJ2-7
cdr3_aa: CASSQELQGGSYEQYF
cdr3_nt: TGCGCCAGCAGCCAAGAGTTACAGGGGGGATCCTACGAGCAGTACTTC

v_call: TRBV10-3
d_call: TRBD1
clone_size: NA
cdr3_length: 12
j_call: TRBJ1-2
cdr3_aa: CAISGQGDGYTF
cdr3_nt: TGTGCCATCAGTGGCCAGGGGGATGGCTACACCTTC

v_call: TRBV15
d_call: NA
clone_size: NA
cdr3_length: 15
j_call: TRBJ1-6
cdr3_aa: CATSRSRIYNSPLHF
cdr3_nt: TGTGCCACCAGCAGGAGCAGAATTTATAATTCACCCCTCCACTTT

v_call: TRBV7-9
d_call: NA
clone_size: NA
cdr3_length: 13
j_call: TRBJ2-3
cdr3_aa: CAAGRGRTDTQYF
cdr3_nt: TGTGCCGCGGGGCGGGGACGCACAGATACGCAGTATTTT

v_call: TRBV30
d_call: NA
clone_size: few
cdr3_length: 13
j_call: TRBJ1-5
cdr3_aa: CAWSVRSNQPQHF
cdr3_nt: TGTGCCTGGAGTGTACGGAGCAATCAGCCCCAGCATTTT

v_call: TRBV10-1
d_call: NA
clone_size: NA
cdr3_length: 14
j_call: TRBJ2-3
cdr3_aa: CANPTDSRTDTQYF
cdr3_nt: TGCGCCAACCCGACGGACAGCCGTACAGATACGCAGTATTTT

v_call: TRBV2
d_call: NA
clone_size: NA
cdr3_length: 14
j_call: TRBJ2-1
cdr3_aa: CASREDSSYNEQFF
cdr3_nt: TGTGCCAGCAGGGAGGACAGCTCCTACAATGAGCAGTTCTTC

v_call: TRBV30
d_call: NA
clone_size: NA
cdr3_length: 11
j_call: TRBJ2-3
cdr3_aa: CAWSRDATQYF
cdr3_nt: TGTGCCTGGAGTCGGGACGCTACGCAGTATTTT

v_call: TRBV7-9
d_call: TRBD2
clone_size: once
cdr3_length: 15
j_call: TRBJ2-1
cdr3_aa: CASSPLAGSHNEQFF
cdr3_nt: TGTGCCAGCAGCCCCCTAGCGGGAAGCCACAATGAGCAGTTCTTC

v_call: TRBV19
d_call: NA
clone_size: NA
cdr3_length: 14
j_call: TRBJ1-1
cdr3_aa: CASTTTPGKTEAFF
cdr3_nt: TGTGCCAGTACCACAACCCCAGGGAAGACTGAAGCTTTCTTT

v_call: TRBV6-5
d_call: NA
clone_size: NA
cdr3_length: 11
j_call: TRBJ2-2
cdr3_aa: CASSAGGELFF
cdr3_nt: TGTGCCAGCAGTGCGGGCGGGGAGCTGTTTTTT

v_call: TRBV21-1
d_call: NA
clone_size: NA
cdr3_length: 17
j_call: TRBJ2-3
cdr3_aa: CASIPGLAGGPTDTQYF
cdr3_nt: TGTGCCAGCATCCCGGGACTAGCGGGAGGCCCAACAGATACGCAGTATTTT

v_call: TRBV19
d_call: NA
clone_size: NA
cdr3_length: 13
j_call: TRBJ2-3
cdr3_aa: CASSIGATDTQYF
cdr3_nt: TGTGCCAGTAGTATAGGGGCCACAGATACGCAGTATTTT

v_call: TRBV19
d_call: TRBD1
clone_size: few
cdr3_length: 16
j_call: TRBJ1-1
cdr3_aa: CASSLRDRGRGTEAFF
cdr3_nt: TGTGCCAGTAGTCTCCGGGACAGGGGGAGGGGGACTGAAGCTTTCTTT

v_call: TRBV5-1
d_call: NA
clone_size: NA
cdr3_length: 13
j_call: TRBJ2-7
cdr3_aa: CASSLAGVYEQYF
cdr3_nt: TGCGCCAGCAGCTTGGCTGGGGTCTACGAGCAGTACTTC

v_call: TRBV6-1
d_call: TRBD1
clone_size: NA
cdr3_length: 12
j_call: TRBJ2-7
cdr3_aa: CASQGQGYEQYF
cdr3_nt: TGTGCCAGCCAAGGACAGGGATACGAGCAGTACTTC

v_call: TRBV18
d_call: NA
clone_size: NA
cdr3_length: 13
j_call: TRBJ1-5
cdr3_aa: CASSPGYQAPQHF
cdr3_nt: TGTGCCAGCTCACCGGGGTACCAGGCGCCCCAGCATTTT

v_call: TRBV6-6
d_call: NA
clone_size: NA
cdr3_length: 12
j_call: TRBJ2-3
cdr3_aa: CASRTSTDTQYF
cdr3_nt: TGTGCCAGCAGGACCTCTACAGATACGCAGTATTTT

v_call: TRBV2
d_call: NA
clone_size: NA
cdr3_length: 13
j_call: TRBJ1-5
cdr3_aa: CASSNFRDSPQHF
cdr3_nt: TGTGCCAGCTCGAATTTTAGGGACTCGCCCCAGCATTTT

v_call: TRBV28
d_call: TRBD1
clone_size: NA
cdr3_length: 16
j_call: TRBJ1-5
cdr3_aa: CASSSVWQGENQPQHF
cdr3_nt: TGTGCCAGCAGCAGCGTTTGGCAGGGGGAAAATCAGCCCCAGCATTTT

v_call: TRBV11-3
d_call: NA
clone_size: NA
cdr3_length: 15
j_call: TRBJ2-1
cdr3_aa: CASSFNRVVYNEQFF
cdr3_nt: TGTGCCAGCAGCTTTAACAGGGTCGTCTACAATGAGCAGTTCTTC

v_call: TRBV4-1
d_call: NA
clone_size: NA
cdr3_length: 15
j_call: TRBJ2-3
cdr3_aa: CASSQDWAGTDTQYF
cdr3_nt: TGCGCCAGCAGCCAAGATTGGGCAGGCACAGATACGCAGTATTTT

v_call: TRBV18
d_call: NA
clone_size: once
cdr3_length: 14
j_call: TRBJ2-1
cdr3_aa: CASSPFSQGDEQFF
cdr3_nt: TGTGCCAGCTCACCGTTCTCGCAGGGCGATGAGCAGTTCTTC

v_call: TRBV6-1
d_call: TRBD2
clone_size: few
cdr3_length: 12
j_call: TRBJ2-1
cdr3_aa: CASSGLAGEQFF
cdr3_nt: TGTGCCAGCAGTGGACTAGCAGGTGAGCAGTTCTTC